The 3 T cell receptor beta chains below were found in one sample sequenced in a study of Tregs in tolerant kidney transplant recipients. Sequencing used immunoSEQ multiplex PCR; TCRdb keeps in-frame clones, though not all of them. This table holds 48,000 or so clones. Here the sequenced sample was CD4+ T cells from blood, taken before the transplant. Source of these receptors: a human donor who received a combined kidney and bone marrow transplant.

The CDR3 here is CSASTSGTNYEQYF. Incomplete CDR3 DNA: TGCAGTGCGAGCACTAGCGGGACCAACTACGAG. The chain carries TRBV20-1 and TRBJ2-7, with 10 bases fitting TRBD2. The read halts 3 residues ahead of the CDR3 end, with the missing end drawn from the germline J gene. Germline V lookup: CDR1 DFQATT, CDR2 SNEGSKA (reference sequence). This CDR3 has 14 residues. Trimming cost V 6 bases and J 3 bases; bases outside gene matches: 8.

CDR3 region: CASSSLRTSGHTSTDTQYF. The part of the CDR3 DNA that was read is TGTGCCAGTAGTTCATTGCGCACTAGCGGGCATACTAGCACAGATACG. This chain joins TRBV19 and TRBJ2-3, with 9 bases lining up with TRBD2. The CDR3 is cut off 3 residues early in the read; its end comes from the germline J gene. J gave up 0 bases and V 5 bases, and 15 bases lay outside the gene matches. This CDR3 spans 19 amino acids. Germline V gives CDR1 LNHDA, CDR2 SQIVND (reference sequence).

Concerning this clone itself: The sequence runs out 3 residues before the end of the CDR3; the remainder is reconstructed from the germline J gene. The chain links TRBV18 to TRBJ1-1, with a weak D call TRBD1 (6 bases). Germline V lookup: CDR1 KGHSH, CDR2 LQKENI. This CDR3 spans 15 amino acids. The sequenced CDR3 bases are TGTGCCAGCGGCCAGACGGACAGTTTGTTCTGGGGA. It encodes CASGQTDSLFWG. The full CDR3 protein is CASGQTDSLFWGAFF.